This T cell receptor (beta chain) stems from a study of OX40 agonist ivuxolimab in advanced cancers. Study-level points and caveats: On average, CD8+ T cells had more expanded clones than CD4+.

There are 14 residues in the CDR3. V was pared by 1 base and J by 5 bases, with 10 bases between. The V gene's germline CDR1 is SGHRS and CDR2 YFSETQ. On this clone: What it binds is unknown.

Produced via immunoSEQ multiplex PCR; TCRdb's table is partial and in-frame only. Here the sample spans roughly 100,000 clones, roughly nine tenths being singletons. The TCR comes from an adult with an advanced solid tumor such as melanoma, head and neck, liver or kidney cancer. The input for sequencing was CD4+ or CD8+ T cells sorted from blood, taken in a trial of the OX40 agonist ivuxolimab. This rearrangement joins TRBV5-1 to TRBJ2-1; D gene uncertain. The CDR3 bases are TGCGCCAGCAGCTTGTATGCCGGACACAATGAGCAGTTCTTC. As protein: CASSLYAGHNEQFF.